The T cell receptor (beta chain) described here comes from a study of T cells after yellow fever vaccination. Study-level results: In FACS-sorted repertoires, abundant clonotypes from the bulk population could appear as contaminants. Weaker in magnitude, the secondary response showed a faster peak on day 5 versus 15. A large majority of primary-vaccination clones showed up again after the booster (approximately 95% CD4, 88% CD8). CD4 and CD8 compartments shared a small share of clonotypes, likely from convergent recombination.

V was cut by 4 bases and J by 2 bases, with 12 bases left in between. The CDR3 covers 15 residues. CDR1 SGHTA and CDR2 FQGNSA come from the germline V gene. In the case of this clonotype: What it binds is not known.

TCRdb itself ran the 5' RACE reads through MiXCR, one entry per CDR3 protein. Of about 630,000 distinct CDR3 sequences detected, around 12% appear once; the ten largest clones hold around 14%. This clonotype originated in a man aged 25-45 years who received the YFV17D yellow fever vaccine. This chain connects TRBV7-2 to TRBJ1-5, with D possibly being TRBD1 (6 bases). Sequencing used PBMCs, obtained on the day of the yellow fever booster vaccination. The DNA of the CDR3 is TGTGCCAGCAGCTGGACCTGGACAGGCAATCAGCCCCAGCATTTT. Amino acid sequence: CASSWTWTGNQPQHF.